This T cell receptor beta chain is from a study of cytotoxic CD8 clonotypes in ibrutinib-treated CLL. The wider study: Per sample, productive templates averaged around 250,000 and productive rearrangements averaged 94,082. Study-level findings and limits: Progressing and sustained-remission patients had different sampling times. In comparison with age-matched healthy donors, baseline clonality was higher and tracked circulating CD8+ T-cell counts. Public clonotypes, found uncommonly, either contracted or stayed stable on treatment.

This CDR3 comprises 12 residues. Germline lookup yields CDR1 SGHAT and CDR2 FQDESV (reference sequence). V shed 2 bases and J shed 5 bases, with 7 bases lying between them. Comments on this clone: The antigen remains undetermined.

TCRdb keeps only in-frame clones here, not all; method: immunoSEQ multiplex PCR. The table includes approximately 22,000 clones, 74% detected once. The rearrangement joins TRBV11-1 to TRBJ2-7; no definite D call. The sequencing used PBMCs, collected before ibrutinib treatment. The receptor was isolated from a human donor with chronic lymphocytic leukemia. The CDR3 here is CASSLIGDEQYF. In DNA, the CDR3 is TGTGCCAGCAGCTTAATAGGAGACGAGCAGTACTTC.